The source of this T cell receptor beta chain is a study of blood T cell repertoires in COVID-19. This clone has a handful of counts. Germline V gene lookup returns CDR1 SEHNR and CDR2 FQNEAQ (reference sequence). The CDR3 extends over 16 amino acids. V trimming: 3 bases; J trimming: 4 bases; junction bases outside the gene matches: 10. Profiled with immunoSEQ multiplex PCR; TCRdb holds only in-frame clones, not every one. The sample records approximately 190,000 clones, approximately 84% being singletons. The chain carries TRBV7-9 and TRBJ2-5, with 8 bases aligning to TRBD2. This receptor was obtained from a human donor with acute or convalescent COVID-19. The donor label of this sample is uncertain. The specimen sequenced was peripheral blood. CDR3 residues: CASSFAGSGSTETQYF. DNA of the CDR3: TGTGCCAGCAGCTTCGCAGGAAGCGGGAGTACAGAGACCCAGTACTTC.